This T cell receptor beta chain was captured in a study of sequential checkpoint blockade in melanoma. Study-wide background: Randomization was 1:1 between first-line nivolumab→ipilimumab and ipilimumab→nivolumab.

This CDR3 region has 16 residues. J was trimmed by 2 bases and V by 0 bases; bases with no gene match: 0. Germline loops: CDR1 MNHEY, CDR2 SMNVEV (reference sequence). As for treatment: randomized to nivolumab then ipilimumab (arm A) or the reverse (arm B). DNA-damaging chemotherapy had not been given to any patient beforehand. Live CD3+CD8+ CD19− CD56− cells were sorted from PBMCs. Repertoires were generated with immunoSEQ multiplex PCR, while TCRdb's copy carries only in-frame clones and drops some. There are more than 15,000 clones in the sample; 70% occur only once, and around 10% lies in the top ten.

The sample here was CD8+ T cells sorted from blood (inferred from file names), taken from a patient given nivolumab and ipilimumab in sequence. The genes are TRBV27 and TRBJ2-5; TRBD2 agrees at 13 bases. The receptor's source is a human donor with melanoma. In DNA, the CDR3 is TGTGCCAGCAGTTTATCGACTAGCGGGAGGCAAGAGACCCAGTACTTC. It specifies CASSLSTSGRQETQYF.